The subject of this entry is one TCR beta chain. The data are from a study of blood T cell repertoires in COVID-19. The V gene lost 4 bases and the J gene lost 0 bases, with 12 bases spanning the gap. Germline V gene lookup returns CDR1 SGDLS and CDR2 YYNGEE. The CDR3 covers 15 residues. Using immunoSEQ multiplex PCR, the repertoire was profiled, and TCRdb retains in-frame clones only, with some absent. The sample carries under 350,000 clones, about nine tenths recorded once. The receptor's source is a woman in her thirties with COVID-19, enrolled during active disease. Material: peripheral blood. V and J are TRBV9 and TRBJ2-3; tentative D call: TRBD1 (5 bases). The CDR3 DNA is TGTGCCAGCAGCTCGACAGTTTCTAGCACAGATACGCAGTATTTT. It encodes CASSSTVSSTDTQYF.